This T cell receptor beta chain is from a study of CD8 T cells in Susac syndrome. The CDR3 has 14 residues. In germline, CDR1 is SGDLS, CDR2 YYNGEE. V gave up 4 bases and J gave up 4 bases, with 14 bases separating them. Random hexamers were used to reverse transcribe the RNA input (roughly 0.5 to 1 ug). TCRdb passed the immunoSEQ multiplex PCR reads through MiXCR, listing each CDR3 protein once. The sample yields roughly 100,000 distinct CDR3 sequences, approximately 93% seen once. Sequenced material: CD8+ T cells from PBMCs. The receptor comes from a human donor with Susac syndrome. The chain employs TRBV9 and TRBJ2-5; perhaps TRBD2 as D (7 bases). CDR3 sequence reads: CASSPEGGLETQYF. CDR3 coding DNA: TGTGCCAGCAGCCCTGAGGGGGGGCTAGAGACCCAGTACTTC. Full variable domain (missing parts from reference TRBV9 and TRBJ2-5): DSGVTQTPKHLITATGQRVTLRCSPRSGDLSVYWYQQSLDQGLQFLIQYYNGEERAKGNILERFSAQQFPDLHSELNLSSLELGDSALYFCASSPEGGLETQYFGPGTRLLVL.